The rows below give T cell receptor beta chains drawn from one sample of a study of cytomegalovirus exposure and HLA in healthy donors. Only in-frame clones appear in the TCRdb table, and some are missing; sequencing was by immunoSEQ multiplex PCR. The sample lists under 200,000 clones, around 82% seen once, with around 1.5% in the top ten. The material sequenced was PBMCs. These receptors all stem from a male donor in good health and CMV-seronegative. CDR3s include the opening cysteine and the closing phenylalanine or tryptophan. A D gene is named only where the DNA matches it firmly. The size field is filled for only some rows; it gives once, few, many or a size class.

abundance,v_gene,d_gene,j_gene,CDR3aa,CDR3nt
NA,TRBV5-5,TRBD2,TRBJ2-7,CASSPRLAGGEQYF,TGTGCCAGCAGCCCCCGCCTAGCGGGAGGTGAGCAGTACTTC
once,TRBV7-3,NA,TRBJ1-1,CASAGWAGTEAFF,TGTGCCAGCGCCGGATGGGCGGGCACTGAAGCTTTCTTT
NA,TRBV7-2,NA,TRBJ1-3,CASSPPKGRVAGNTIYF,TGTGCCAGCAGCCCTCCCAAGGGCAGGGTAGCTGGAAACACCATATATTTT
few,TRBV28,NA,TRBJ1-1,CASSLGGTARHTEAFF,TGTGCCAGCAGTTTGGGGGGGACGGCGCGGCACACTGAAGCTTTCTTT
NA,TRBV27,NA,TRBJ1-2,CASSLSGVNYGYTF,TGTGCCAGCAGTTTATCAGGGGTCAACTATGGCTACACCTTC
NA,TRBV28,NA,TRBJ1-2,CASSFAGSYGYTF,TGTGCCAGCAGTTTTGCTGGGAGCTATGGCTACACCTTC
NA,TRBV28,NA,TRBJ1-2,CASSPHDTLRGYTF,TGTGCCAGCAGTCCACACGACACCCTCCGTGGCTACACCTTC
NA,TRBV4-3,NA,TRBJ2-1,CASSQDPGGVSSYNEQFF,TGCGCCAGCAGCCAAGACCCCGGCGGGGTCAGCTCCTACAATGAGCAGTTCTTC
NA,TRBV5-1,NA,TRBJ2-1,CASSLAAGEQFF,TGCGCCAGCAGCTTGGCAGCGGGTGAGCAGTTCTTC
once,TRBV7-2,TRBD1,TRBJ2-7,CASSPVTGAYEQYF,TGTGCCAGCAGCCCCGTGACAGGGGCCTACGAGCAGTACTTC
few,TRBV11-2,TRBD2,TRBJ2-2,CASSFISGSGKAGELFF,TGTGCCAGCAGCTTCATCTCAGGGAGCGGGAAGGCCGGGGAGCTGTTTTTT
NA,TRBV6-1,TRBD2,TRBJ2-3,CASSDRGGTSTDTQYF,TGTGCCAGCAGTGACCGCGGGGGGACTAGCACAGATACGCAGTATTTT
NA,TRBV7-9,TRBD1,TRBJ2-5,CSSSNPWAGTGDQETQYF,TGTTCCAGCAGCAACCCCTGGGCGGGGACAGGAGACCAAGAGACCCAGTACTTC
NA,TRBV29-1,NA,TRBJ1-2,CSVPPADGYTF,TGCAGCGTCCCTCCGGCGGATGGCTACACCTTC
NA,TRBV5-4,NA,TRBJ2-7,CASSSQGNYEQYF,TGTGCCAGCAGCTCTCAGGGGAACTACGAGCAGTACTTC
NA,TRBV11-3,NA,TRBJ2-1,CASSLAQSYNEQFF,TGTGCCAGCAGCTTAGCCCAGTCCTACAATGAGCAGTTCTTC
NA,TRBV25-1,NA,TRBJ1-2,CASSDTRGRFNYGYTF,TGTGCCAGCAGTGACACCCGCGGCAGATTTAACTATGGCTACACCTTC
NA,TRBV6-5,TRBD2,TRBJ2-7,CASSYLTSGEYEQYF,TGTGCCAGCAGTTACTTGACTAGCGGGGAGTACGAGCAGTACTTC
NA,TRBV25-1,NA,TRBJ1-2,CASSEAGSSSNYGYTF,TGTGCCAGCAGTGAGGCAGGGTCCTCCTCTAACTATGGCTACACCTTC
NA,TRBV6-6,NA,TRBJ2-3,CASSHKRRDSTSF,TGTGCCAGCAGTCATAAACGCCGGGACTCTACAAGTTTT
NA,TRBV10-1,NA,TRBJ2-7,CASSPPERYEQYF,TGCGCCAGCAGTCCCCCGGAGAGATACGAGCAGTACTTC
NA,TRBV7-6,TRBD1,TRBJ2-7,CASSSEPGQANEQYF,TGTGCCAGCAGCTCCGAGCCGGGACAGGCAAACGAGCAGTACTTC
NA,TRBV6-1,NA,TRBJ2-6,CASSQQTGANVLTF,TGTGCCAGCAGCCAACAAACTGGGGCCAACGTCCTGACTTTC
NA,TRBV25-1,TRBD1,TRBJ1-5,CASSGRDRGLGQPQHF,TGTGCCAGCAGTGGTCGGGACAGGGGATTAGGGCAGCCCCAGCATTTT
NA,TRBV18,NA,TRBJ2-7,CASSPWAGLAYEQYF,TGTGCCAGCTCACCCTGGGCGGGTTTAGCCTACGAGCAGTACTTC
NA,TRBV28,TRBD2,TRBJ2-1,CASQPGLAGYNEQFF,TGTGCCAGCCAACCGGGACTAGCGGGGTACAATGAGCAGTTCTTC
NA,TRBV11-2,TRBD1,TRBJ1-3,CASSFSEGAYTIYF,TGTGCCAGCAGCTTTTCGGAGGGGGCTTACACCATATATTTT
once,TRBV15,NA,TRBJ2-3,CATSRDTGSADTQYF,TGTGCCACCAGCAGAGATACGGGGTCCGCAGATACGCAGTATTTT
NA,TRBV18,NA,TRBJ2-3,CASSPLAGASTDTQYF,TGTGCCAGCTCACCACTCGCGGGGGCTTCCACAGATACGCAGTATTTT
NA,TRBV5-4,NA,TRBJ1-4,CASSLSGGLVNEKLFF,TGTGCCAGCAGCTTGTCGGGGGGACTCGTTAATGAAAAACTGTTTTTT
few,TRBV27,NA,TRBJ1-1,CASALGGNTEAFF,TGTGCCAGCGCGCTCGGGGGGAACACTGAAGCTTTCTTT
NA,TRBV19,NA,TRBJ1-2,CASIGGGRIGGYTF,TGTGCCAGTATTGGGGGGGGGCGCATCGGTGGCTACACCTTC
NA,TRBV4-1,TRBD2,TRBJ2-1,CASSQDQSGGYNEQFF,TGCGCCAGCAGCCAAGATCAAAGCGGGGGGTACAATGAGCAGTTCTTC